Listed below are T cell receptor beta chains from one sample, sequenced in a study of shared clonotypes between healthy human individuals. Sequencing used immunoSEQ multiplex PCR; TCRdb keeps in-frame clones, though not all of them. The sample comprises 2 million to 2.5 million clones, almost 96% of which are singletons, and around 0.13% rests with the top ten. The sequenced material came from naive CD4+ T cells sorted from blood. The receptors come from a man younger than 35 in good health. CDR3s leave out the opening cysteine and the closing phenylalanine or tryptophan.

v_call: TRBV6-1
cdr3_aa: ASARQGGTEAF

v_call: TRBV15
cdr3_aa: ATSSQGVGSPLH

v_call: TRBV27
cdr3_aa: ATGRPSGANVLT

v_call: TRBV2
cdr3_aa: ASRAGRYNEQF

v_call: TRBV5-4
cdr3_aa: ASSQDPIVVSGEQF

v_call: TRBV5-8
cdr3_aa: ASSLAGGPSDLPQH

v_call: TRBV30
cdr3_aa: AQRRGRSVGELF

v_call: TRBV6-5
cdr3_aa: ASSYVGTGGTSEAF

v_call: TRBV6-6
cdr3_aa: ASRRVGDTEAF

v_call: TRBV2
cdr3_aa: ASSELAVTGELF

v_call: TRBV5-4
cdr3_aa: ASSPGPGQGRDEQY

v_call: TRBV6-5
cdr3_aa: ASSYSVLGEQF

v_call: TRBV2
cdr3_aa: ASSGPGSNQPQH

v_call: TRBV19
cdr3_aa: ASSVLGNYNEQF

v_call: TRBV5-1
cdr3_aa: ASSSGQGAHGYT

v_call: TRBV5-1
cdr3_aa: ASSFTGVGETQY

v_call: TRBV29-1
cdr3_aa: SVDRTGDNPYGYT

v_call: TRBV5-1
cdr3_aa: ASSLRQYGGTEAF

v_call: TRBV5-8
cdr3_aa: ASSGGDGGSPLH

v_call: TRBV5-1
cdr3_aa: ASSLGSVSGANVLT

v_call: TRBV10-3
cdr3_aa: AISESAGTEYGYT

v_call: TRBV5-1
cdr3_aa: ASSLDRTDTQY

v_call: TRBV11-2
cdr3_aa: ASSSSDRVNTEAF

v_call: TRBV6-4
cdr3_aa: ASSPEVNTEAF

v_call: TRBV7-9
cdr3_aa: ASSRGTASYEQY

v_call: TRBV30
cdr3_aa: AWSAGGANGYT

v_call: TRBV18
cdr3_aa: ASSPLSGGGSYEQY

v_call: TRBV4-1
cdr3_aa: ASSQERNQPQH

v_call: TRBV30
cdr3_aa: AWSVRRNSGNTIY

v_call: TRBV9
cdr3_aa: ASSVVWTGHYGYT

v_call: TRBV27
cdr3_aa: ASSLRDRGYNEQF

v_call: TRBV7-6
cdr3_aa: ASSRRLNTEAF

v_call: TRBV11-2
cdr3_aa: ASSFFGGGSGKETQY

v_call: TRBV21-1
cdr3_aa: ASSQGLSGKAF

v_call: TRBV7-2
cdr3_aa: ASSLDGYGYT

v_call: TRBV7-9
cdr3_aa: ASSATNPEAF

v_call: TRBV4-1
cdr3_aa: ASSPRDRGYETQY

v_call: TRBV11-2
cdr3_aa: ASSLGLAGGQETQY

v_call: TRBV5-1
cdr3_aa: ASSPGRSSTDTQY

v_call: TRBV30
cdr3_aa: AWGLAHTGELF

v_call: TRBV29-1
cdr3_aa: SVLAVTDTQY

v_call: TRBV18
cdr3_aa: ASSPPTGGQETQY

v_call: TRBV28
cdr3_aa: ASSFHTGELF

v_call: TRBV9
cdr3_aa: ASSVGDSSNEKLF

v_call: TRBV30
cdr3_aa: AWSVGISGNTIY

v_call: TRBV6-4
cdr3_aa: ASSDSRDRGIQGRARHSTDTQY

v_call: TRBV6-1
cdr3_aa: ASSEGTGSNYGYT

v_call: TRBV11-2
cdr3_aa: ASSLWEDGYT

v_call: TRBV7-6
cdr3_aa: ASSSGTGGPRAPYEQY

v_call: TRBV7-9
cdr3_aa: ASSFGRSIEPQH

v_call: TRBV18
cdr3_aa: ASSPFPEGGLH

v_call: TRBV6-5
cdr3_aa: ASSYGSEQF

v_call: TRBV6-6
cdr3_aa: ASSPGQGLSYEQY

v_call: TRBV19
cdr3_aa: ASSLILGQGTYEQY